The clone carrying this T cell receptor (beta chain) was detected many times. What it recognizes is unknown. The data belong to a study of T-cell reconstitution after alpha-beta-depleted transplantation in children. Study conclusions and caveats: Two months or so post-transplant, alpha-beta T cells reportedly derived from several hundred expanded graft clones.

The CDR3 is 17 residues long. Per the germline V gene, CDR1 is GTSNPN and CDR2 is SVGIG (reference sequence). With V trimmed by 5 bases and J by 2 bases, 12 bases remained unmatched. Preparation of the TCRbeta library used unique molecular identifiers. TCRdb reprocessed the PCR reads via MiXCR and lists one record per CDR3 protein. The sample consists of around 670,000 distinct CDR3 sequences, around 13% of them appearing once. The sequencing used PBMCs, collected before TCRalphabeta/CD19-depleted stem cell transplant. The V gene is TRBV30, the J gene TRBJ2-2, with 9 positions matching TRBD1. The TCR sequence derives from a girl aged 2 to 10 with congenital amegakaryocytic thrombocytopenia, due to receive a stem cell transplant. CDR3 protein: CAWLFGSGQGNTGELFF. CDR3 in DNA: TGTGCCTGGTTATTCGGGTCGGGACAGGGCAACACCGGGGAGCTGTTTTTT.